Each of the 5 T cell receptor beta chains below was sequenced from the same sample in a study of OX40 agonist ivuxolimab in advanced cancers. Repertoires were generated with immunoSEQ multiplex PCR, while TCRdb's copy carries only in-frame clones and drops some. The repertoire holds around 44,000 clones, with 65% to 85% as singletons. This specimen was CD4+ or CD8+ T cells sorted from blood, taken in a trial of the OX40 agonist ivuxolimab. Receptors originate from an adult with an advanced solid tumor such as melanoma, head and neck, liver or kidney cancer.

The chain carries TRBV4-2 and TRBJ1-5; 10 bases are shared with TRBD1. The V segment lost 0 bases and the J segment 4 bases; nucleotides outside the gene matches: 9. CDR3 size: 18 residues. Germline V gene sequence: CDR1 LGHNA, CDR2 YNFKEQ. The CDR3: CASSQDRRDRGYNQPQHF. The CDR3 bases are TGTGCCAGCAGCCAAGACAGGAGGGACAGGGGATATAATCAGCCCCAGCATTTT.

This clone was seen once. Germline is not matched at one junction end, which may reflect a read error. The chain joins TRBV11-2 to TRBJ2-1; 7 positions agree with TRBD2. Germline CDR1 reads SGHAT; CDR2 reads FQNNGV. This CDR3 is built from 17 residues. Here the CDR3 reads CASSLSSAGVQYSEQFF. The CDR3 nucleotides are TGTGCCAGCAGCTTAAGCTCGGCGGGAGTACAATACAGTGAGCAGTTCTTC.

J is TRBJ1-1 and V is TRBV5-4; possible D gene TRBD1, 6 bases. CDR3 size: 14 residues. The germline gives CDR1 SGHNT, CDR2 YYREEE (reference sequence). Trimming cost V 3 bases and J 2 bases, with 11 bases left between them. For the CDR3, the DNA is TGTGCCAGCAGCTGGAGGGGGGTTAACACTGAAGCTTTCTTT. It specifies CASSWRGVNTEAFF.

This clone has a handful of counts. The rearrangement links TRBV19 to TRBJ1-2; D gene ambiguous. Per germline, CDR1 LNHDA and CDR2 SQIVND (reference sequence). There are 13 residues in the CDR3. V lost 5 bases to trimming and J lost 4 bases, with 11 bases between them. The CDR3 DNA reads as TGTGCCAGTAGTGAGCGGACCCTCTATGGCTACACCTTC. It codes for CASSERTLYGYTF.

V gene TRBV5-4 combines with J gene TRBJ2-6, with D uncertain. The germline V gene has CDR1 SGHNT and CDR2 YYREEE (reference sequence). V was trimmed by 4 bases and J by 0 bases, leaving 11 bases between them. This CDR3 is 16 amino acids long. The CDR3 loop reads CASSQLFRSGANVLTF. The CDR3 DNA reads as TGTGCCAGCAGCCAGCTCTTTCGCTCTGGGGCCAACGTCCTGACTTTC.